This T cell receptor beta chain was captured by sequencing in a study of quantifying T cell responses using KT2 cells. Overall study context: cDNA was made from DNase-treated RNA using alpha and beta constant primers. The T4 ligation step was estimated to exceed 9% efficiency under optimum conditions.

An oligo carrying a UMI was ligated to the cDNA 3' end. The first PCR ran 4 to 5 cycles with an equimolar RC1.1 and RC1.2 beta primer mix. TCRdb processed the UMI-ligation and nested PCR reads anew with MiXCR; each CDR3 protein has one entry. The sample yields 40,000 to 50,000 distinct CDR3 sequences, 15% to 20% seen once. Trimming left V 7 bases short and J 2 bases short, with 14 bases between. This CDR3 has 14 residues. Germline lookup yields CDR1 SNHLY and CDR2 FYNNEI. The TCR sequence derives from a human donor. The V gene is TRBV2, the J gene TRBJ1-2; D is ambiguous. Sequencing input: PBMCs spiked with cells of the T cell clone KT2. The CDR3 DNA reads as TGTGCCAGCATGCCGGACGGACGAAACTATGGCTACACCTTC. Its protein product is CASMPDGRNYGYTF.